These 27 T cell receptor beta chains share one sample of origin, sequenced in a study of OX40 agonist ivuxolimab in advanced cancers. TCRdb's table, derived via immunoSEQ multiplex PCR, lists solely in-frame clones and lacks some. The sample holds about 67,000 clones; roughly 88% are singletons and the top ten take 0.27%. Sequenced material: CD4+ or CD8+ T cells sorted from blood, taken in a trial of the OX40 agonist ivuxolimab. All receptors come from an adult with an advanced solid tumor such as melanoma, head and neck, liver or kidney cancer.

This chain links TRBV18 with TRBJ2-7; D ambiguous. This CDR3 has 14 amino acids. The V and J ends lost 1 base and 1 base respectively, with 8 bases between them. In germline, CDR1 is KGHSH, CDR2 LQKENI. Here the CDR3 reads CASSPHPTSYEQYF. The CDR3 DNA sequence: TGTGCCAGCTCACCACACCCCACTTCCTACGAGCAGTACTTC.

The chain links TRBV10-2 to TRBJ2-3, with 7 bases lining up with TRBD2. Germline loops: CDR1 WSHSY, CDR2 SAAADI. This CDR3 has 16 residues. Trimming took 4 bases from V and 4 from J; bases not matched to a gene: 11. As DNA, the CDR3 is TGCGCCAGCAGTGGGTGGTCTGCGGGAGAGGCAGATACGCAGTATTTT. It codes for CASSGWSAGEADTQYF.

This rearrangement joins TRBV10-3 to TRBJ1-2, with 7 bases matching TRBD1. Losses at the gene ends were 0 bases for V and 7 bases for J; bases not matched to a gene: 8. CDR1 is ENHRY, CDR2 SYGVKD, per germline. This CDR3 contains 15 residues. The CDR3 reads CAISESAPTGAGYTF. Here the CDR3 DNA reads TGTGCCATCAGTGAGTCGGCTCCAACAGGGGCTGGCTACACCTTC.

DNA for the CDR3: TGTGCCGCGGCGGGAGGCCAAACAATTAATGAGCAGTTCTTC. Translating gives CAAAGGQTINEQFF. V and J are TRBV28 and TRBJ2-1, with 8 bases identical to TRBD2. Germline V gene sequence: CDR1 MDHEN, CDR2 SYDVKM. V dropped 11 bases and J dropped 7; count of bases not matched to a gene: 13. This CDR3 has 14 amino acids.

This chain's CDR3 is CATRPQANTEAFF. The CDR3 DNA reads as TGTGCCACAAGGCCCCAAGCCAACACTGAAGCTTTCTTT. The V call is TRBV6-5, the J call TRBJ1-1; D is uncertain. The CDR3 spans 13 residues. V dropped 10 bases and J dropped 2 bases, with 14 bases sitting between them. The germline gives CDR1 MNHEY, CDR2 SVGAGI.

The CDR3 reads CASSLVFTSGRTYEQYF. Here the CDR3 DNA reads TGTGCCAGCAGCTTGGTTTTTACTAGCGGGCGTACTTACGAGCAGTACTTC. This sequence joins TRBV5-6 and TRBJ2-7, with TRBD2 matching over 9 bases. Germline CDR1 SGHDT, CDR2 YYEEEE. The trim removed 0 bases at V and 4 bases at J, leaving 11 bases unmatched. The CDR3 spans 17 residues.

This chain links TRBV5-4 with TRBJ1-2, with D unresolved. CDR3 length equals 13 residues. V was shortened by 0 bases and J by 8 bases, with 11 bases between the two germline ends. Germline V gene data show CDR1 as SGHNT and CDR2 as YYREEE (reference sequence). CDR3 residues: CASSLERVGGYTF. CDR3 in DNA: TGTGCCAGCAGCTTGGAGAGGGTTGGCGGCTACACCTTC.

The chain links TRBV10-3 to TRBJ2-7; 15 bases align to TRBD2. The V gene end was trimmed by 4 bases and the J gene end by 3 bases; junction bases not matched to a gene: 7. This CDR3 contains 17 residues. Germline V gene data show CDR1 as ENHRY and CDR2 as SYGVKD. The CDR3 spells CAISGGLAGGTFYEQYF. CDR3 DNA: TGTGCCATCAGTGGGGGACTAGCGGGAGGAACTTTCTACGAGCAGTACTTC.

In this sample, this clone turned up once. The chain is built from TRBV6-5 and TRBJ1-3, with a weak D call TRBD1 (6 bases). Trimming stripped 8 bases from V and 0 bases from J, with 14 bases between. Germline V gene sequence: CDR1 MNHEY, CDR2 SVGAGI. The CDR3 consists of 15 residues. The CDR3 bases are TGTGCCAGCCGAGAGACAGGACTCTCTGGAAACACCATATATTTT. Translated, it gives CASRETGLSGNTIYF.

The J gene is TRBJ1-4, the V gene TRBV6-6; no firm D call. Germline lookup yields CDR1 MNHNY and CDR2 SVGAGI (reference sequence). The germline V and J ends were trimmed by 6 bases and 7 bases, with 12 bases remaining between them. The CDR3 is made up of 13 amino acids. The DNA for the CDR3 is TGTGCCAGCAGGATTCCGGGGTCTGAAAAACTGTTTTTT. This codes for CASRIPGSEKLFF.

CDR3 residues: CAISEYGVDNTGELFF. CDR3 DNA sequence: TGTGCCATCAGTGAGTACGGGGTCGATAACACCGGGGAGCTGTTTTTT. The chain has TRBV10-3 and TRBJ2-2, with D perhaps matching TRBD2 (5 bases). Trimming took 1 base from V and 2 from J, leaving 11 bases between them. Germline values: CDR1 ENHRY, CDR2 SYGVKD. The CDR3 loop spans 16 amino acids.

The chain's CDR3 is CASTSVAGAGGGETQYF. In nucleotides, the CDR3 is TGTGCCAGCACTTCCGTAGCGGGAGCCGGAGGAGGGGAGACCCAGTACTTC. J is TRBJ2-5 and V is TRBV28, with 9 nucleotides matching TRBD2. The CDR3 sequence is 17 residues long. J gave up 5 bases and V 7 bases, and 17 bases lay outside the gene matches. Germline V gene data show CDR1 as MDHEN and CDR2 as SYDVKM.

As DNA, the CDR3 is TGTGCCAGCAGCCTACGGGACGTCTGGCCCCGGGAGCTGTTTTTT. Protein sequence: CASSLRDVWPRELFF. The chain recombines TRBV11-2 with TRBJ2-2; perhaps D is TRBD1 or TRBD2 (5 bases each). The CDR3 is made up of 15 amino acids. Per the germline V gene, CDR1 is SGHAT and CDR2 is FQNNGV. Between the trimmed V and J ends, which lost 5 bases and 9 bases, there was a span of 19 bases.

This chain uses TRBV20-1 with TRBJ2-3; 7 positions match TRBD2. Germline CDR1 and CDR2: DFQATT and SNEGSKA (reference sequence). CDR3 length: 11 residues. Trimming cost V 5 bases and J 7 bases; bases outside gene matches: 3. The CDR3 region is CSAGGGNTQYF. Written as DNA, the CDR3 is TGCAGTGCTGGGGGGGGAAATACGCAGTATTTT.

The chain links TRBV4-1 to TRBJ2-1, with 11 bases identical to TRBD2. CDR1 is MGHRA, CDR2 YSYEKL, per germline. The J segment lost 4 bases and the V segment lost 3 bases, leaving 8 bases of the junction unmatched. The CDR3 covers 17 residues. CDR3 in DNA: TGCGCCAGCAGCCAGGGTTTACTAGCGGGAGTGTACAATGAGCAGTTCTTC. This encodes CASSQGLLAGVYNEQFF.

The rearrangement links TRBV7-8 to TRBJ2-1; D is unresolved. The germline V gene encodes CDR1 SGHVS and CDR2 FQNEAQ. V lost 5 bases and J lost 7, with 18 bases in between. The CDR3 totals 15 residues. The CDR3 protein is CASSLTVWDGNEQFF. CDR3 nucleotides: TGTGCCAGCAGCCTGACGGTCTGGGATGGGAATGAGCAGTTCTTC.

The genes are TRBV18 and TRBJ2-7; tentative D call: TRBD2 (5 bases). The CDR3 is 13 amino acids. V lost 3 bases, J lost 2 bases, and 8 bases lay in between. CDR1 is KGHSH and CDR2 is LQKENI in the germline V gene. CDR3 residues: CASSPREAYEQYF. Written as DNA, the CDR3 is TGTGCCAGCTCACCCCGGGAAGCCTACGAGCAGTACTTC.

V and J are TRBV28 and TRBJ2-7; D is undetermined. CDR1 is MDHEN, CDR2 SYDVKM, per germline. V lost 4 bases and J lost 2, with 18 bases in between. CDR3 length: 16 amino acids. The CDR3 bases are TGTGCCAGCAGTTCCCCGGCCCAGGCGCCTCCCTACGAGCAGTACTTC. Translated, it gives CASSSPAQAPPYEQYF.

J is TRBJ1-3 and V is TRBV14, with D tentatively TRBD1 (6 bases). V lost 4 bases and J lost 0, with 7 bases in between. Germline-derived CDR1 and CDR2 are SGHDN and FVKESK. The CDR3 spans 14 residues. CDR3 amino acids: CASSLRGSGNTIYF. For the CDR3, the DNA is TGTGCCAGCAGCCTCAGGGGCTCTGGAAACACCATATATTTT.

The gene calls are TRBV5-5 and TRBJ2-3, with a weak D call TRBD2 (5 bases). CDR3 length equals 16 residues. Germline CDR1 reads SGHKS; CDR2 reads YYEKEE (reference sequence). The germline V and J ends were trimmed by 0 bases and 3 bases, with 14 bases remaining between them. The CDR3 loop reads CASSLARGAGTDTQYF. As DNA, the CDR3 is TGTGCCAGCAGCTTGGCCCGGGGAGCTGGGACAGATACGCAGTATTTT.

The CDR3 spells CATRTGEKETQYF. CDR3 DNA: TGTGCCACCCGGACAGGGGAAAAAGAGACCCAGTACTTC. The gene calls are TRBV28 and TRBJ2-5, with 9 bases matching TRBD1. The length of the CDR3 is 13 residues. J gave up 3 bases and V 10 bases, and 6 bases lay outside the gene matches. Germline CDR1 MDHEN, CDR2 SYDVKM.

This chain joins TRBV19 and TRBJ2-1; TRBD2 matches at 8 bases. V was pared by 5 bases and J by 5 bases, with 14 bases of the junction left unmatched. This CDR3 spans 17 amino acids. Germline V lookup: CDR1 LNHDA, CDR2 SQIVND (reference sequence). CDR3 sequence reads: CASSPAPHGRADNEQFF. CDR3 coding DNA: TGTGCCAGTAGTCCCGCCCCCCACGGGAGGGCCGACAATGAGCAGTTCTTC.

This clone was counted a single time. This chain uses TRBV11-3 with TRBJ2-5; TRBD2 matches 7 bases. The CDR3 sequence is 14 residues long. The J segment lost 5 bases and the V segment lost 8 bases, leaving 11 bases of the junction unmatched. Germline loops: CDR1 SGHNT, CDR2 YENEEA. CDR3 DNA sequence: TGTGCCAGCTCTTTGCGCGGGAGCGGGGAGACCCAGTACTTC. Translated: CASSLRGSGETQYF. The variable domain in full, completed from reference TRBV11-3 and TRBJ2-5, reads EAGVVQSPRYKIIEKKQPVAFWCNPISGHNTLYWYLQNLGQGPELLIRYENEEAVDDSQLPKDRFSAERLKGVDSTLKIQPAELGDSAVYLCASSLRGSGETQYFGPGTRLLVL.

This clone was seen just once. The V and J genes are TRBV2 and TRBJ1-4; D is uncertain. CDR3 length equals 14 residues. Germline CDR1 is SNHLY and CDR2 is FYNNEI. V lost 10 bases, J lost 0 bases, and 12 bases lay in between. This chain's CDR3 is CATSRNPTNEKLFF. Here the CDR3 DNA reads TGTGCCACTTCGAGGAACCCAACTAATGAAAAACTGTTTTTT.

The chain carries TRBV21-1 and TRBJ2-3; the table's D gene call, TRBD2, was not cross checked with the DNA. TRBV21-1 is a pseudogene. CDR3 length: 16 residues. CDR3 amino acids: CASSESSGIWRDTQYF. CDR3 bases: TGTGCCAGCAGCGAAAGTAGCGGGATTTGGAGGGATACGCAGTATTTT.

The chain joins TRBV4-1 to TRBJ1-2; TRBD1 might be the D (5 bases). Trimming stripped 0 bases from V and 8 bases from J, with 19 bases between. The germline CDR1 and CDR2 sequences are MGHRA and YSYEKL. The CDR3 loop spans 16 amino acids. The CDR3 coding sequence is TGCGCCAGCAGCCAAGATTATTCAGGGCTGGTGAGGGGCTACACCTTC. Translated: CASSQDYSGLVRGYTF.

CDR3 coding DNA: TGTGCCAGCAGCTTACTTGGCTTACAGGGGGCGGATGAGCAGTTCTTC. Protein product: CASSLLGLQGADEQFF. This chain uses TRBV7-2 with TRBJ2-1; 9 nucleotides align to TRBD1. CDR1 and CDR2 (germline): SGHTA, FQGNSA. There are 16 residues in the CDR3. V lost 2 bases and J lost 8; bases outside the gene matches: 10.